Each of the 9 T cell receptor beta chains below was sequenced from the same sample in a study of identical twins. In TCRdb, the 5' RACE reads were re-called with MiXCR into one record per CDR3 protein. Of approximately 240,000 distinct CDR3 sequences listed, over 13% are singletons. The sequenced material came from memory (CD45RO+) T cells sorted from blood. These receptors all stem from a woman younger than 30 in good health.

This chain connects TRBV6-2 or TRBV6-3 to TRBJ2-3, with a tentative D call TRBD2 (5 bases). The germline V gene has CDR1 MNHEY and CDR2 SVGEGT. CDR3 size: 14 residues. V was shortened by 4 bases and J by 9 bases, with 17 bases between the two germline ends. The DNA of the CDR3 is TGTGCCAGCAGTTTTGTCGTTGGTGAGGGAACGCAGTATTTT. Its protein product is CASSFVVGEGTQYF.

The rearrangement links TRBV15 to TRBJ2-7; unclear D gene. The germline CDR1 and CDR2 sequences are LNHNV and YYDKDF (reference sequence). There are 14 residues in the CDR3. The V and J ends lost 3 bases and 1 base respectively, with 10 bases between them. The CDR3 loop reads CATSRDRSSYEQYF. Written as DNA, the CDR3 is TGTGCCACCAGCAGGGACCGATCTTCCTACGAGCAGTACTTC.

The sample holds a few counts of this clonotype. The rearrangement links TRBV5-6 to TRBJ1-2; D gene unclear. This CDR3 is built from 14 residues. The ends were cut back, 2 bases at V and 7 bases at J, with 15 bases in the middle. Germline V gene sequence: CDR1 SGHDT, CDR2 YYEEEE. CDR3 protein: CASSLRAVTGGYTF. DNA for the CDR3: TGTGCCAGCAGCTTAAGGGCAGTCACGGGTGGCTACACCTTC.

This clonotype appeared many times. V gene TRBV30 combines with J gene TRBJ1-3, with D perhaps TRBD1 (5 bases). The length of the CDR3 is 12 residues. Germline assignment: CDR1 GTSNPN and CDR2 SVGIG (reference sequence). V lost 7 bases and J 5 bases, leaving 12 bases between the germline ends. The CDR3 sequence: CALGLSRNTIYF. CDR3 DNA: TGTGCCTTGGGACTCTCCCGAAACACCATATATTTT.

This clonotype was counted at least ten times. The chain uses TRBV7-9 and TRBJ2-5; possibly TRBD1 or TRBD2 for D (5 bases each). The ends were cut back, 2 bases at V and 1 base at J, with 29 bases in the middle. The CDR3 consists of 21 residues. The germline V gene encodes CDR1 SEHNR and CDR2 FQNEAQ (reference sequence). The CDR3 here is CASSLHRKGTPNLKPQETQYF. Here the CDR3 DNA reads TGTGCCAGCAGCTTACATCGAAAGGGGACGCCCAACCTTAAACCCCAAGAGACCCAGTACTTC.

This clonotype was seen a few times. The chain joins TRBV5-1 to TRBJ2-2, with D tentatively TRBD1 (5 bases). This CDR3 is 14 amino acids long. CDR1 is SGHRS, CDR2 YFSETQ, per germline. V was clipped by 2 bases and J by 5 bases, with 10 bases between them. The CDR3 DNA follows: TGCGCCAGCAGCTTTCAGGGTCGTACCGGGGAGCTGTTTTTT. This translates into CASSFQGRTGELFF.

This clonotype was recorded a few times. The chain combines TRBV2 with TRBJ2-7; 9 bases are a match to TRBD2. Germline-derived CDR1 and CDR2 are SNHLY and FYNNEI. The CDR3 spans 12 residues. Trimming at V came to 6 bases and at J to 6 bases, leaving 3 bases not matched to a gene. This chain's CDR3 is CASSQTSGEQYF. CDR3 bases: TGTGCCAGCAGCCAGACTAGCGGCGAGCAGTACTTC.

The table lists this clonotype with many counts. This chain joins TRBV4-2 and TRBJ2-3; possibly TRBD1 for D (6 bases). The V end lost 2 bases, the J end lost 2 bases, and 14 bases lay between the germline ends. Germline values: CDR1 LGHNA, CDR2 YNFKEQ. The CDR3 covers 16 residues. In nucleotides, the CDR3 is TGTGCCAGCAGCCAACCCCGGGACACCAACACAGATACGCAGTATTTT. This gives the protein CASSQPRDTNTDTQYF.

This clonotype was detected a few times. The chain recombines TRBV9 with TRBJ1-1; D call uncertain. Germline CDR1 reads SGDLS; CDR2 reads YYNGEE. The CDR3 contains 15 residues. The V end was cut by 4 bases, the J end by 0 bases, with 13 bases between. The CDR3 sequence is CASSPPERLNTEAFF. CDR3 coding DNA: TGTGCCAGCAGCCCCCCCGAACGATTGAACACTGAAGCTTTCTTT. The complete variable domain, with remaining parts taken from reference TRBV9 and TRBJ1-1, reads DSGVTQTPKHLITATGQRVTLRCSPRSGDLSVYWYQQSLDQGLQFLIQYYNGEERAKGNILERFSAQQFPDLHSELNLSSLELGDSALYFCASSPPERLNTEAFFGQGTRLTVV.